The next 20 T cell receptor beta chains were all read from a single sample in a study of control samples from healthy donors and cancer patients. Assay: immunoSEQ multiplex PCR; the TCRdb copy retains only in-frame clones and omits some. The profile shows some 76,000 clones, approximately 89% of them singletons. The sequencing sample was made of PBMCs. These receptor sequences come from a man in his 60s with lung cancer.

This rearrangement joins TRBV9 to TRBJ2-5, with 9 bases lining up with TRBD1. Germline loops: CDR1 SGDLS, CDR2 YYNGEE. The CDR3 spans 14 residues. V lost 0 bases, J lost 5 bases, and 2 bases stayed unmatched. The CDR3: CASSVGQGGETQYF. The CDR3 nucleotides read TGTGCCAGCAGCGTAGGACAGGGGGGGGAGACCCAGTACTTC.

The chain links TRBV6-5 to TRBJ1-1; 10 nucleotides align to TRBD1. From germline, CDR1 is MNHEY and CDR2 SVGAGI. V was clipped by 11 bases and J by 4 bases; unmatched bases: 4. The CDR3 totals 12 residues. The CDR3 DNA reads as TGTGCCGGGGACAGGGGCGGCACTGAAGCTTTCTTT. Its protein is CAGDRGGTEAFF.

The V and J genes are TRBV5-6 and TRBJ1-2, with 10 bases fitting TRBD1. This CDR3 region has 15 residues. CDR1 is SGHDT, CDR2 YYEEEE, per germline. Trimming cost V 3 bases and J 5 bases; bases outside gene matches: 7. This CDR3 reads CASSSGTGDIYGYTF. In DNA, the CDR3 is TGTGCCAGCAGCTCCGGGACAGGGGATATTTATGGCTACACCTTC. The full variable domain, rest sourced from reference TRBV5-6 and TRBJ1-2, is DAGVTQSPTHLIKTRGQQVTLRCSPKSGHDTVSWYQQALGQGPQFIFQYYEEEERQRGNFPDRFSGHQFPNYSSELNVNALLLGDSALYLCASSSGTGDIYGYTFGSGTRLTVV.

The chain has TRBV4-2 and TRBJ1-1; 7 nucleotides align to TRBD1. CDR1 is LGHNA and CDR2 is YNFKEQ in the germline V gene. CDR3 length equals 17 residues. With 1 base clipped from V and 4 bases from J, the junction kept 12 bases outside the gene matches. CDR3 sequence: CASSQVMSRQGGTEAFF. As DNA, the CDR3 is TGTGCCAGCAGCCAAGTAATGTCGCGGCAGGGGGGCACTGAAGCTTTCTTT.

The chain couples TRBV3-1 (or the pseudogene TRBV3-2) to TRBJ1-4; 7 positions match TRBD1. Germline V gene data show CDR1 as LGHDT and CDR2 as YNNKEL (reference sequence). The CDR3 totals 13 residues. V shed 4 bases, J shed 8 bases, and the junction held 4 bases outside the gene matches. The CDR3 reads CASSRQGKEKLFF. CDR3 sequence (DNA): TGTGCCAGCAGCCGACAGGGTAAAGAAAAACTGTTTTTT.

This rearrangement joins TRBV2 to TRBJ1-2; 7 nucleotides line up with TRBD1. This CDR3 is built from 13 residues. Germline V lookup: CDR1 SNHLY, CDR2 FYNNEI. Trimming at V came to 6 bases and at J to 2 bases, leaving 3 bases not matched to a gene. This chain's CDR3 is CASRRGPNYGYTF. The CDR3 DNA is TGTGCCAGCAGGAGGGGGCCCAACTATGGCTACACCTTC.

This chain uses TRBV7-9 with TRBJ2-2; D gene uncertain. The CDR3 sequence is 15 residues long. The germline gives CDR1 SEHNR, CDR2 FQNEAQ (reference sequence). Trimming took off 4 bases at V and 6 bases at J, with 15 bases between the two ends. CDR3 DNA: TGTGCCAGCAGCTCTAGTGCCTGGGATGCCGGGGAGCTGTTTTTT. Its translation is CASSSSAWDAGELFF. Based on the CDR3 plus reference TRBV7-9 and TRBJ2-2, the full variable domain is DTGVSQNPRHKITKRGQNVTFRCDPISEHNRLYWYRQTLGQGPEFLTYFQNEAQLEKSRLLSDRFSAERPKGSFSTLEIQRTEQGDSAMYLCASSSSAWDAGELFFGEGSRLTVL.

The chain combines TRBV7-2 with TRBJ1-6; 7 bases agree with TRBD1. CDR3 length: 14 amino acids. Germline CDR1 and CDR2: SGHTA and FQGNSA. V trimming: 1 base; J trimming: 7 bases; junction bases outside the gene matches: 1. The CDR3 reads CASSLGDSNSPLHF. The CDR3 bases are TGTGCCAGCAGCTTAGGGGACAGCAATTCACCCCTCCACTTT. The full variable domain, with the rest looked up from reference TRBV7-2 and TRBJ1-6, is GAGVSQSPSNKVTEKGKDVELRCDPISGHTALYWYRQSLGQGLEFLIYFQGNSAPDKSGLPSDRFSAERTGGSVSTLTIQRTQQEDSAVYLCASSLGDSNSPLHFGNGTRLTVT.

The rearrangement uses TRBV5-1 and TRBJ1-2; D gene uncertain. CDR3 size: 14 residues. Germline CDR1 reads SGHRS; CDR2 reads YFSETQ. The ends were cut back, 5 bases at V and 3 bases at J, with 14 bases in the middle. DNA for the CDR3: TGCGCCAGCAGGGACGGAAAGGATTACTATGGCTACACCTTC. This gives the protein CASRDGKDYYGYTF.

This sequence joins TRBV30 and TRBJ2-3; D may be TRBD2 (6 bases). Per germline, CDR1 GTSNPN and CDR2 SVGIG (reference sequence). The CDR3 loop spans 15 amino acids. V was trimmed by 0 bases and J by 0 bases, leaving 10 bases between them. The CDR3 loop is CAWSVFGGSTDTQYF. The DNA of the CDR3 is TGTGCCTGGAGTGTATTCGGGGGTAGCACAGATACGCAGTATTTT. The whole variable domain, filled in from reference TRBV30 and TRBJ2-3, reads SQTIHQWPATLVQPVGSPLSLECTVEGTSNPNLYWYRQAAGRGLQLLFYSVGIGQISSEVPQNLSASRPQDRQFILSSKKLLLSDSGFYLCAWSVFGGSTDTQYFGPGTRLTVL.

The gene calls are TRBV13 and TRBJ2-3; D is unclear. Germline V gene lookup returns CDR1 PRHDT and CDR2 FYEKMQ (reference sequence). V dropped 1 base and J dropped 3 bases, with 8 bases sitting between them. This CDR3 contains 14 residues. CDR3 residues: CASSLVVGTDTQYF. The CDR3 DNA is TGTGCCAGCAGCTTAGTTGTAGGAACAGATACGCAGTATTTT.

The V and J genes are TRBV23-1 and TRBJ1-2, with no clear D. TRBV23-1 qualifies as an ORF whose function is uncertain. Trimming pared 0 bases from V and 4 bases from J, leaving 12 bases between. The CDR3 sequence is 15 residues long. The CDR3 bases are TGCGCCAGCAGTCAATCGAGCAGGTTCCCCTATGGCTACACCTTC. It translates to CASSQSSRFPYGYTF.

This chain uses TRBV2 with TRBJ2-1; 8 bases are a match to TRBD2. The J segment lost 2 bases and the V segment lost 6 bases, leaving 6 bases of the junction unmatched. In germline, CDR1 is SNHLY, CDR2 FYNNEI. This CDR3 contains 15 residues. CDR3 in amino acids: CASSRTSSAYNEQFF. The CDR3 nucleotides are TGTGCCAGCAGCCGGACTAGCAGCGCCTACAATGAGCAGTTCTTC.

The chain recombines TRBV20-1 with TRBJ1-2; perhaps TRBD1 as D (5 bases). V was cut by 3 bases and J by 4 bases, with 12 bases left in between. CDR1 DFQATT and CDR2 SNEGSKA come from the germline V gene (reference sequence). This CDR3 is 13 amino acids long. The CDR3 DNA reads as TGCAGTGCTAGTCGGGGGTCGGGCTATGGCTACACCTTC. This sequence encodes CSASRGSGYGYTF.

This chain links TRBV25-1 with TRBJ1-1; D possibly corresponds to TRBD1 (6 bases). The germline CDR1 and CDR2 sequences are MGHDK and SYGVNS. The ends were cut back, 5 bases at V and 0 bases at J, with 13 bases in the middle. The CDR3 contains 15 residues. In DNA, the CDR3 is TGTGCCAGCAGTACTTGGACAGCAATGAACACTGAAGCTTTCTTT. This codes for CASSTWTAMNTEAFF.

The chain recombines TRBV25-1 with TRBJ1-1, with a weak D call TRBD1 (6 bases). The CDR3 covers 14 residues. V lost 8 bases and J lost 4, with 17 bases in between. Germline CDR1 is MGHDK and CDR2 is SYGVNS. In DNA form, the CDR3 reads TGTGCCAGCTCCAAGGGGGGAGAGATCACTGAAGCTTTCTTT. The encoded protein is CASSKGGEITEAFF.

This clone was found a few times. The genes are TRBV6-5 and TRBJ1-5; D gene uncertain. The germline V gene has CDR1 MNHEY and CDR2 SVGAGI. With 0 bases removed from V and 7 bases from J, the gap between germline ends came to 7 bases. The CDR3 contains 13 residues. The CDR3 loop is CASSYSPIQPQHF. The CDR3 DNA follows: TGTGCCAGCAGTTACTCGCCCATCCAGCCCCAGCATTTT.

The gene calls are TRBV12-5 and TRBJ2-3; TRBD1 agrees at 9 bases. V was clipped by 6 bases and J by 3 bases; unmatched bases: 7. The CDR3 spans 15 residues. Germline assignment: CDR1 LGHNT and CDR2 FRNRAP. The CDR3 sequence: CASGSGQGWTDTQYF. In DNA, the CDR3 is TGTGCTAGTGGCTCGGGACAGGGATGGACAGATACGCAGTATTTT.

The chain carries TRBV24-1 and TRBJ2-3, with D hard to call. V dropped 0 bases and J dropped 0 bases, with 9 bases sitting between them. CDR1 KGHDR and CDR2 SFDVKD come from the germline V gene. CDR3 length: 16 residues. CDR3 DNA: TGTGCCACCAGTGATTTGCCCAAAACCAGCACAGATACGCAGTATTTT. This translates into CATSDLPKTSTDTQYF.

V and J are TRBV29-1 and TRBJ2-3; 8 nucleotides agree with TRBD1. V was clipped by 3 bases and J by 2 bases; unmatched bases: 16. This CDR3 comprises 18 residues. Germline V gene lookup returns CDR1 SQVTM and CDR2 ANQGSEA. CDR3 protein: CSVDGHLDGQGSTDTQYF. DNA for the CDR3: TGCAGCGTTGACGGTCATCTCGACGGACAGGGATCCACAGATACGCAGTATTTT.